These 27 T cell receptor beta chains originate from one sample sequenced in a study of T cell responses to AZD1222 COVID-19 vaccine. TCRdb's table, derived via immunoSEQ multiplex PCR, lists solely in-frame clones and lacks some. Of 84,000 or so clones detected, 80% to 90% appear once; the ten largest clones hold more than 6%. This specimen consisted of peripheral blood, obtained on day 0 of AZD1222 vaccination. The source of these receptors is an adult in good health.

The chain couples TRBV25-1 to TRBJ1-1; the match to TRBD1 covers 11 bases. Germline assignment: CDR1 MGHDK and CDR2 SYGVNS. The V gene end was trimmed by 1 base and the J gene end by 5 bases; junction bases not matched to a gene: 6. The CDR3 has 16 residues. Written as DNA, the CDR3 is TGTGCCAGCAGTGAATTGGGGACAGGGGGAGGGACTGAAGCTTTCTTT. This translates into CASSELGTGGGTEAFF. The whole variable domain, remainder taken from reference TRBV25-1 and TRBJ1-1, is EADIYQTPRYLVIGTGKKITLECSQTMGHDKMYWYQQDPGMELHLIHYSYGVNSTEKGDLSSESTVSRIRTEHFPLTLESARPSHTSQYLCASSELGTGGGTEAFFGQGTRLTVV.

The chain is built from TRBV27 and TRBJ1-2, with unresolved D. Germline CDR1 and CDR2: MNHEY and SMNVEV (reference sequence). Trimming took 3 bases from V and 5 from J, leaving 10 bases between them. The CDR3 consists of 13 residues. CDR3 sequence reads: CASSLSVGYGYTF. DNA for the CDR3: TGTGCCAGCAGTTTGTCTGTTGGGTATGGCTACACCTTC.

The gene calls are TRBV9 and TRBJ2-7; possibly TRBD1 for D (6 bases). This CDR3 region has 15 residues. Germline values: CDR1 SGDLS, CDR2 YYNGEE. V lost 0 bases, J lost 2 bases, and 12 bases lay in between. As DNA, the CDR3 is TGTGCCAGCAGCGTAGGTTACAGGGACGCCTACGAGCAGTACTTC. Protein product: CASSVGYRDAYEQYF.

This chain joins TRBV3-1 (or the pseudogene TRBV3-2) and TRBJ2-5, with a possible D match to TRBD2 (6 bases). Trimming cost V 5 bases and J 1 base, with 17 bases left between them. The CDR3 contains 16 residues. CDR1 LGHDT and CDR2 YNNKEL come from the germline V gene (reference sequence). This chain's CDR3 is CASSFGTLVGQETQYF. DNA for the CDR3: TGTGCCAGCAGCTTCGGGACTCTGGTGGGCCAAGAGACCCAGTACTTC.

The CDR3 region is CASSSTGASPLHF. CDR3 sequence (DNA): TGTGCCAGCAGTAGTACAGGGGCTTCACCCCTCCACTTT. The chain uses TRBV6-5 and TRBJ1-6; TRBD1 aligns across 7 bases. This CDR3 spans 13 amino acids. Germline V gives CDR1 MNHEY, CDR2 SVGAGI. J gave up 9 bases and V 5 bases, and 4 bases lay outside the gene matches.

This chain links TRBV6-4 with TRBJ2-1; TRBD1 agrees at 9 bases. Germline CDR1 MRHNA, CDR2 SNTAGT. The CDR3 is 15 amino acids. Losses at the gene ends were 6 bases for V and 5 bases for J; bases not matched to a gene: 8. CDR3 sequence: CASSLQQGAHNEQFF. The CDR3 region has the DNA TGTGCCAGCAGCCTTCAACAGGGGGCGCACAATGAGCAGTTCTTC.

The chain links TRBV19 to TRBJ2-7; D is unresolved. The germline V and J ends were trimmed by 1 base and 4 bases, with 11 bases remaining between them. Germline V gene data show CDR1 as LNHDA and CDR2 as SQIVND (reference sequence). This CDR3 has 14 amino acids. The CDR3 DNA reads as TGTGCCAGTAGTATAGGGGCCGGGCCGTACGAGCAGTACTTC. It codes for CASSIGAGPYEQYF. Combining the CDR3 with reference TRBV19 and TRBJ2-7 gives the whole variable domain DGGITQSPKYLFRKEGQNVTLSCEQNLNHDAMYWYRQDPGQGLRLIYYSQIVNDFQKGDIAEGYSVSREKKESFPLTVTSAQKNPTAFYLCASSIGAGPYEQYFGPGTRLTVT.

The V call is TRBV5-5, the J call TRBJ1-3; tentative D call: TRBD1 (6 bases). Trimming pared 4 bases from V and 5 bases from J, leaving 16 bases between. CDR1 is SGHKS and CDR2 is YYEKEE in the germline V gene (reference sequence). The CDR3 runs to 15 residues. The DNA for the CDR3 is TGTGCCAGCAGCCTTGGGGGCGACAGCAGAAACACCATATATTTT. Protein product: CASSLGGDSRNTIYF.

V and J are TRBV10-3 and TRBJ2-7; 8 nucleotides agree with TRBD1. The CDR3 runs to 13 residues. V was clipped by 10 bases and J by 2 bases; unmatched bases: 7. Germline CDR1 and CDR2: ENHRY and SYGVKD. In DNA, the CDR3 is TGTGCCACCTCCGACAGGGGTACCTACGAGCAGTACTTC. Protein sequence: CATSDRGTYEQYF.

V gene TRBV3-1 (or the pseudogene TRBV3-2) combines with J gene TRBJ2-1, with no clear D. The germline CDR1 and CDR2 sequences are LGHDT and YNNKEL (reference sequence). Trimming left V 4 bases short and J 2 bases short, with 9 bases between. This CDR3 region has 14 residues. The CDR3 DNA sequence: TGTGCCAGCAGCCCTCGGAACGCCTACAATGAGCAGTTCTTC. Translated: CASSPRNAYNEQFF.

The CDR3 loop is CASSYSIDYEQYF. The CDR3 region has the DNA TGTGCCAGCAGTTACTCGATTGACTACGAGCAGTACTTC. The J gene is TRBJ2-7, the V gene TRBV6-5; D is undetermined. Trimming removed 0 bases at V and 3 bases at J, with 6 bases between. Per germline, CDR1 MNHEY and CDR2 SVGAGI. This CDR3 is 13 amino acids long.

This chain connects TRBV3-1 (or the pseudogene TRBV3-2) to TRBJ1-6, with 12 bases identical to TRBD1. The CDR3 has 14 amino acids. Germline lookup yields CDR1 LGHDT and CDR2 YNNKEL (reference sequence). The junction had 0 bases not matched to a gene; V was cut back by 3 bases and J by 9 bases. The CDR3 coding sequence is TGTGCCAGCAGCCAGGGACAGGGGGCTTCACCCCTCCACTTT. It is translated as CASSQGQGASPLHF.

CDR3 in DNA: TGTGCCAGCAGCTTATCCTTCCGCTCCAGGGGGCGAAGTAATTCACCCCTCCACTTT. Encoded protein: CASSLSFRSRGRSNSPLHF. The chain has TRBV7-8 and TRBJ1-6, with 8 bases identical to TRBD1. V was clipped by 2 bases and J by 6 bases; unmatched bases: 15. This CDR3 contains 19 residues. Germline assignment: CDR1 SGHVS and CDR2 FQNEAQ.

The gene calls are TRBV10-3 and TRBJ2-7; D is tentatively TRBD1 or TRBD2 (5 bases each). Germline assignment: CDR1 ENHRY and CDR2 SYGVKD. Trimming removed 2 bases at V and 3 bases at J, with 14 bases between. The CDR3 sequence is 15 residues long. CDR3 in amino acids: CAISEASGRNYEQYF. The DNA for the CDR3 is TGTGCCATCAGTGAGGCCTCGGGACGCAACTACGAGCAGTACTTC.

The V call is TRBV7-2, the J call TRBJ2-1; possibly TRBD1 or TRBD2 for D (5 bases each). CDR1 is SGHTA, CDR2 FQGNSA, per germline. The V and J ends lost 5 bases and 5 bases respectively, with 13 bases between them. The CDR3 is made up of 14 amino acids. The CDR3 reads CASSPGTADNEQFF. In DNA, the CDR3 is TGTGCCAGCAGCCCCGGGACGGCTGACAATGAGCAGTTCTTC.

The V gene is TRBV11-3, the J gene TRBJ1-1; no reliable D call. Trimming stripped 2 bases from V and 3 bases from J, with 10 bases between. The length of the CDR3 is 14 residues. Germline V gene data show CDR1 as SGHNT and CDR2 as YENEEA. This CDR3 reads CASSLLGPDTEAFF. CDR3 in DNA: TGTGCCAGCAGCTTATTAGGTCCGGACACTGAAGCTTTCTTT.

This clone occurred a few times. V and J are TRBV7-9 and TRBJ2-3; D possibly corresponds to TRBD2 (5 bases). Germline assignment: CDR1 SEHNR and CDR2 FQNEAQ (reference sequence). Trimming took off 4 bases at V and 4 bases at J, with 15 bases between the two ends. This CDR3 is 15 amino acids long. CDR3 loop: CASSYNSVASDTQYF. In DNA form, the CDR3 reads TGTGCCAGCAGCTACAACAGCGTAGCGTCAGATACGCAGTATTTT.

The CDR3 protein is CASNEGATGELFF. For the CDR3, the DNA is TGTGCCAGCAATGAGGGGGCAACCGGGGAGCTGTTTTTT. This chain joins TRBV2 and TRBJ2-2; 7 bases match TRBD1. The V segment lost 7 bases and the J segment 5 bases; nucleotides outside the gene matches: 4. Germline CDR1 SNHLY, CDR2 FYNNEI. The CDR3 sequence is 13 residues long.

The gene calls are TRBV9 and TRBJ1-4; D is ambiguous. Germline-derived CDR1 and CDR2 are SGDLS and YYNGEE. V was shortened by 3 bases and J by 4 bases, with 16 bases between the two germline ends. CDR3 length equals 16 residues. CDR3 loop: CASSGGYSFNNEKLFF. The CDR3 DNA reads TGTGCCAGCAGCGGTGGGTACAGCTTCAATAATGAAAAACTGTTTTTT. Variable domain in full (rest from reference TRBV9 and TRBJ1-4): DSGVTQTPKHLITATGQRVTLRCSPRSGDLSVYWYQQSLDQGLQFLIQYYNGEERAKGNILERFSAQQFPDLHSELNLSSLELGDSALYFCASSGGYSFNNEKLFFGSGTQLSVL.

The chain employs TRBV9 and TRBJ2-1, with 10 bases lining up with TRBD2. The CDR3 is made up of 15 amino acids. V dropped 3 bases and J dropped 4; count of bases not matched to a gene: 4. In germline, CDR1 is SGDLS, CDR2 YYNGEE. The CDR3 is CASSEREGRYNEQFF. CDR3 DNA sequence: TGTGCCAGCAGCGAGCGGGAGGGCCGATACAATGAGCAGTTCTTC.

The genes are TRBV7-2 and TRBJ2-7, with 7 bases aligning to TRBD2. Germline V lookup: CDR1 SGHTA, CDR2 FQGNSA. Trimming at V came to 2 bases and at J to 7 bases, leaving 11 bases not matched to a gene. CDR3 size: 15 residues. CDR3 in DNA: TGTGCCAGCAGCTTAACGTTCCGGGGGGAAGGTGAGCAGTACTTC. Encoded protein: CASSLTFRGEGEQYF.

This chain uses TRBV10-1 with TRBJ2-7; 7 bases align to TRBD1. The V gene's germline CDR1 is WNHNN and CDR2 SYGVQD (reference sequence). CDR3 size: 18 residues. Trimming at V came to 10 bases and at J to 5 bases, leaving 26 bases not matched to a gene. Here the CDR3 reads CANPSLGQDFHIANEQYF. In DNA, the CDR3 is TGCGCCAACCCTAGTCTTGGACAGGATTTTCATATAGCGAACGAGCAGTACTTC.

The genes are TRBV6-5 and TRBJ1-2; 7 bases map to TRBD1. The CDR3 has 13 residues. V gave up 6 bases and J gave up 6 bases; unmatched junction bases: 7. CDR1 and CDR2 (germline): MNHEY, SVGAGI. The CDR3 sequence is CASRLQGLDGYTF. DNA of the CDR3: TGTGCCAGCAGATTACAGGGGTTGGATGGCTACACCTTC.

J is TRBJ1-2 and V is TRBV5-5, with 7 bases lining up with TRBD1. This CDR3 has 15 residues. The germline V gene encodes CDR1 SGHKS and CDR2 YYEKEE (reference sequence). The V and J ends lost 1 base and 2 bases, in that order; junction bases with no gene match: 5. The CDR3 nucleotides read TGTGCCAGCAGCTTGAGGCAGGGGGGAAACTATGGCTACACCTTC. This encodes CASSLRQGGNYGYTF.

This chain joins TRBV27 and TRBJ1-5; maybe TRBD1 (6 bases). The germline V and J ends were trimmed by 5 bases and 6 bases, with 14 bases remaining between them. CDR3 length: 14 residues. The germline CDR1 and CDR2 sequences are MNHEY and SMNVEV (reference sequence). CDR3 DNA sequence: TGTGCCAGCAGTCTACAGGGTTACGGTCAGCCCCAGCATTTT. This encodes CASSLQGYGQPQHF.

The V call is TRBV12-3 or TRBV12-4, the J call TRBJ1-1; D call uncertain. This CDR3 comprises 13 residues. Trimming shortened V by 3 bases and J by 7 bases, and 12 bases separated the two germline ends. The DNA for the CDR3 is TGTGCCAGCAGTTTTCGGGGAGGGTATGAAGCTTTCTTT. Its translation is CASSFRGGYEAFF.

V usage is TRBV19 and J usage is TRBJ2-6; no clear D. Deletions cut 4 bases from V and 1 base from J, with 5 bases between. The germline V gene encodes CDR1 LNHDA and CDR2 SQIVND (reference sequence). The CDR3 runs to 14 residues. The CDR3 spells CASSKGSGANVLTF. The CDR3 region has the DNA TGTGCCAGTAGTAAAGGATCTGGGGCCAACGTCCTGACTTTC.